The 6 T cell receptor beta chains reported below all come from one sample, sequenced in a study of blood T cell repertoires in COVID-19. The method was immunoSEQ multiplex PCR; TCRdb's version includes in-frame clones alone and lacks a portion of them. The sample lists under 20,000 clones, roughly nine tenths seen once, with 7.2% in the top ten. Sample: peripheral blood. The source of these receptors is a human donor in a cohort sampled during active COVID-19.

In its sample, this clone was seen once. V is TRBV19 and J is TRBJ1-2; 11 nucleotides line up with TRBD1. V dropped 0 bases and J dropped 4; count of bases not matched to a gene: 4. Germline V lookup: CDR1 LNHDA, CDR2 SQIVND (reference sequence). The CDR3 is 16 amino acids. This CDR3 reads CASSIDAGTGGYGYTF. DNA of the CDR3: TGTGCCAGTAGTATAGATGCCGGGACAGGGGGCTATGGCTACACCTTC.

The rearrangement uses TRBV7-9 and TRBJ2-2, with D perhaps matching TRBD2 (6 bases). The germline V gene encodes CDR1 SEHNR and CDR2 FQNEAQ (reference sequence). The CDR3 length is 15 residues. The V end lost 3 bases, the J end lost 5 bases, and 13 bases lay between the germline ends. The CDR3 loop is CASSLTGSGTGELFF. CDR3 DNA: TGTGCCAGCAGCTTGACCGGGAGTGGGACCGGGGAGCTGTTTTTT.

The CDR3 DNA is TGTGCCAGTAGTGCTAGCGGGAGACCCAACAATGAGCAGTTCTTC. Translated, it gives CASSASGRPNNEQFF. This sequence joins TRBV19 and TRBJ2-1, with 10 bases lining up with TRBD2. Germline values: CDR1 LNHDA, CDR2 SQIVND (reference sequence). Trimming removed 5 bases from V and 5 bases from J; junction bases left unmatched: 6. This CDR3 is built from 15 residues.

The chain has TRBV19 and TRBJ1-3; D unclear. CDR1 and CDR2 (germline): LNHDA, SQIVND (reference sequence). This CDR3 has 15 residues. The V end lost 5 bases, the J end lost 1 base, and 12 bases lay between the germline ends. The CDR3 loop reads CASSGRRRSGNTIYF. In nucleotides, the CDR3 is TGTGCCAGTAGTGGGAGGAGACGGTCTGGAAACACCATATATTTT.

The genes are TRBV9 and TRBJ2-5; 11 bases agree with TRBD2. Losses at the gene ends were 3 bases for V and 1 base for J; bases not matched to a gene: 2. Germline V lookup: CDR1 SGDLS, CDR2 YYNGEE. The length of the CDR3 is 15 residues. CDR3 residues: CASSEGLAAQETQYF. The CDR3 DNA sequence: TGTGCCAGCAGCGAGGGACTAGCGGCCCAAGAGACCCAGTACTTC.

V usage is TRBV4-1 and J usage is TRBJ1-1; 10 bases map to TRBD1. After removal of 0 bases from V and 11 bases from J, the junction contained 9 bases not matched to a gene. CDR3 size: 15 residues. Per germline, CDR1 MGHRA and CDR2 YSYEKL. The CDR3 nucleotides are TGCGCCAGCAGCCAAGAGCGGGACAGGGGAATCGGGGCTTTCTTT. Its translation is CASSQERDRGIGAFF.